The 18 T cell receptor beta chains below all came from one sample that was sequenced in a study of T cell responses to AZD1222 COVID-19 vaccine. Measured with immunoSEQ multiplex PCR; TCRdb has only the in-frame clones, and not every one. The data hold about 120,000 clones, with 85% to 95% observed a single time. The source was peripheral blood, collected 28 days after the second AZD1222 dose. These receptors were taken from an adult who received the AZD1222 COVID-19 vaccine.

The rearrangement links TRBV7-2 to TRBJ1-4; the D is unclear. This CDR3 is built from 15 residues. Per the germline V gene, CDR1 is SGHTA and CDR2 is FQGNSA. The ends were cut back, 5 bases at V and 3 bases at J, with 13 bases in the middle. The CDR3 region has the DNA TGTGCCAGCAGCCCCCAGGTTGGGGCTAATGAAAAACTGTTTTTT. It is translated as CASSPQVGANEKLFF.

V usage is TRBV25-1 and J usage is TRBJ1-2; possibly TRBD1 for D (6 bases). Trimming cost V 5 bases and J 4 bases, with 17 bases left between them. The CDR3 totals 15 residues. The germline gives CDR1 MGHDK, CDR2 SYGVNS. CDR3 sequence: CASSTGGPGIYGYTF. CDR3 bases: TGTGCCAGCAGTACCGGGGGGCCGGGGATCTATGGCTACACCTTC.

This clone was observed a single time. V is TRBV24-1 and J is TRBJ2-3; D possibly corresponds to TRBD2 (5 bases). V was cut by 2 bases and J by 1 base, with 9 bases left in between. Germline V gene lookup returns CDR1 KGHDR and CDR2 SFDVKD. The CDR3 runs to 15 residues. CDR3 in amino acids: CATSDSWTGTDTQYF. The CDR3 nucleotides read TGTGCCACCAGTGATTCGTGGACTGGCACAGATACGCAGTATTTT.

This chain uses TRBV4-1 with TRBJ2-1; D is perhaps TRBD1 (6 bases). The CDR3 covers 15 residues. V dropped 1 base and J dropped 9 bases, with 16 bases sitting between them. Per germline, CDR1 MGHRA and CDR2 YSYEKL. The CDR3 region has the DNA TGCGCCAGCAGCCAAGCAGGGCAGGGGTCGGGTGAGCAGTTCTTC. It is translated as CASSQAGQGSGEQFF.

This clone was observed a few times. The chain uses TRBV5-5 and TRBJ2-4; D unresolved. The CDR3 runs to 18 residues. CDR1 and CDR2 (germline): SGHKS, YYEKEE (reference sequence). V shed 0 bases and J shed 0 bases, with 16 bases lying between them. For the CDR3, the DNA is TGTGCCAGCAGCTTGGAGGGTATTAGGGTCCTAGCCAAAAACATTCAGTACTTC. As protein: CASSLEGIRVLAKNIQYF.

This chain connects TRBV21-1 to TRBJ1-4; the table's D call TRBD1 went unverified against the DNA. TRBV21-1 is given as a pseudogene. The CDR3 consists of 15 residues. CDR3 loop: CATGQGLTTNEKLFF. CDR3 sequence (DNA): TGTGCCACCGGACAGGGCCTCACAACTAATGAAAAACTGTTTTTT.

This chain joins TRBV4-3 and TRBJ1-4; possibly TRBD1 for D (6 bases). Per germline, CDR1 LGHNA and CDR2 YSLEER. V lost 3 bases, J lost 5 bases, and 16 bases lay in between. CDR3 length: 16 amino acids. Written as DNA, the CDR3 is TGCGCCAGCAGCCAGACCGGGGACACTTGGAATGAAAAACTGTTTTTT. Protein: CASSQTGDTWNEKLFF.

The gene calls are TRBV5-1 and TRBJ2-3; 7 nucleotides line up with TRBD2. V gave up 0 bases and J gave up 4 bases; unmatched junction bases: 5. The CDR3 consists of 15 residues. CDR1 SGHRS and CDR2 YFSETQ come from the germline V gene. The CDR3 nucleotides read TGCGCCAGCAGCTTGGGCGGTACTAGCGCAGATACGCAGTATTTT. Translated, it gives CASSLGGTSADTQYF.

The chain recombines TRBV7-9 with TRBJ2-3, with 10 positions matching TRBD1. Germline V gene lookup returns CDR1 SEHNR and CDR2 FQNEAQ (reference sequence). After removal of 7 bases from V and 3 bases from J, the junction contained 10 bases not matched to a gene. The CDR3 is made up of 16 amino acids. DNA of the CDR3: TGTGCCAGCACCGACGCTCGACAGGGGGCGACAGATACGCAGTATTTT. It yields the protein CASTDARQGATDTQYF.

V is TRBV5-1 and J is TRBJ1-1; 8 bases map to TRBD1. From germline, CDR1 is SGHRS and CDR2 YFSETQ. Unmatched junction bases numbered 7, after V lost 4 bases and J lost 2 bases. The CDR3 consists of 15 residues. CDR3 bases: TGCGCCAGCAGCACCACCGGGACAGGCAACACTGAAGCTTTCTTT. It is translated as CASSTTGTGNTEAFF.

The chain's CDR3 is CANRQVYQPQHF. DNA of the CDR3: TGCGCCAACAGACAGGTGTATCAGCCCCAGCATTTT. The V call is TRBV10-1, the J call TRBJ1-5; D is perhaps TRBD1 (6 bases). Germline V lookup: CDR1 WNHNN, CDR2 SYGVQD (reference sequence). This CDR3 is 12 amino acids long. Trimming shortened V by 10 bases and J by 5 bases, and 12 bases separated the two germline ends.

This clone was counted only a few times. The rearrangement uses TRBV6-1 and TRBJ2-5; 8 bases map to TRBD2. Looked up from germline, CDR1 is MNHNS and CDR2 is SASEGT. This CDR3 contains 15 residues. V gave up 2 bases and J gave up 4 bases; unmatched junction bases: 6. CDR3 amino acids: CASSELGGGLETQYF. Here the CDR3 DNA reads TGTGCCAGCAGTGAACTCGGGGGGGGATTAGAGACCCAGTACTTC.

The chain employs TRBV7-9 and TRBJ2-7; D possibly corresponds to TRBD1 (5 bases). This CDR3 region has 14 residues. Germline assignment: CDR1 SEHNR and CDR2 FQNEAQ (reference sequence). Trimming pared 6 bases from V and 1 base from J, leaving 13 bases between. CDR3 nucleotide sequence: TGTGCCAGCAGTTCCGACAGCAGATCCTACGAGCAGTACTTC. Its translation is CASSSDSRSYEQYF.

This chain connects TRBV5-6 to TRBJ2-7, with 8 bases aligning to TRBD1. CDR3 length equals 14 residues. Germline V gene sequence: CDR1 SGHDT, CDR2 YYEEEE. J gave up 2 bases and V 6 bases, and 7 bases lay outside the gene matches. The CDR3 nucleotides are TGTGCCAGCACCAGGGGGCGTAACCCCTACGAGCAGTACTTC. Translation: CASTRGRNPYEQYF.

This sequence joins TRBV11-1 and TRBJ1-2; D perhaps matches TRBD1 (5 bases). V was trimmed by 2 bases and J by 8 bases, leaving 12 bases between them. Germline assignment: CDR1 SGHAT and CDR2 FQDESV (reference sequence). This CDR3 region has 13 residues. CDR3 residues: CASSLRGADGYTF. As DNA, the CDR3 is TGTGCCAGCAGCTTAAGAGGGGCTGACGGCTACACCTTC.

This clone was detected once. The chain joins TRBV6-4 to TRBJ2-3; 15 bases match TRBD2. This CDR3 is 19 amino acids long. The V gene's germline CDR1 is MRHNA and CDR2 SNTAGT. V trimming: 0 bases; J trimming: 9 bases; junction bases outside the gene matches: 13. The CDR3 spells CASSDSGTSGGRRLGTQYF. The CDR3 coding sequence is TGTGCCAGCAGTGACTCGGGGACTAGCGGGGGGCGCAGATTGGGGACGCAGTATTTT.

On this clone: The junction differs from germline at one of its ends, possibly a read error. The J gene is TRBJ1-2, the V gene TRBV7-2; D is perhaps TRBD1 (6 bases). The germline V gene has CDR1 SGHTA and CDR2 FQGNSA. The CDR3 totals 13 residues. The CDR3 protein is CASTLGGNYGYTF. The CDR3, as DNA: TGTGCCAGCACCTTAGGGGGGAACTATGGCTACACCTTC.

The rearrangement joins TRBV6-4 to TRBJ2-3, with TRBD2 as a possible D gene (5 bases). Germline CDR1 MRHNA, CDR2 SNTAGT. The CDR3 spans 15 residues. Trimming cost V 3 bases and J 0 bases, with 10 bases left between them. CDR3 coding DNA: TGTGCCAGCAGTGAGACTACTACAAGCACAGATACGCAGTATTTT. This gives the protein CASSETTTSTDTQYF.